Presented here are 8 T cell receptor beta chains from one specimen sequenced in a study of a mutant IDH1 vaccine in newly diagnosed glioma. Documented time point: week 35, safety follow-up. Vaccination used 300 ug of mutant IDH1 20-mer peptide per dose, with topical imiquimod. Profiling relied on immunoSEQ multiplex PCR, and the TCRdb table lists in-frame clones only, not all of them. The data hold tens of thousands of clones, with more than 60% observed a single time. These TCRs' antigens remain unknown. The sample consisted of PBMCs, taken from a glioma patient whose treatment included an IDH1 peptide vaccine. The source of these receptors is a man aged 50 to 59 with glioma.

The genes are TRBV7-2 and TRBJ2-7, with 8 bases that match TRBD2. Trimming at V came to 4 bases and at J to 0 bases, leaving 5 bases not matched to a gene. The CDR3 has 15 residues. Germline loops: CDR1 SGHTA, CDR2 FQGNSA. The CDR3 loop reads CASSSGLASSYEQYF. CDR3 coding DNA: TGTGCCAGCAGCTCCGGACTAGCTAGCTCCTACGAGCAGTACTTC.

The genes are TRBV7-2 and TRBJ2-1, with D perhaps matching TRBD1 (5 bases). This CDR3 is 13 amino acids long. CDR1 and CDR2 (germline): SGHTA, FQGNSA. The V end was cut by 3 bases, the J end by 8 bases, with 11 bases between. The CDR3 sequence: CASSFKGSHEQFF. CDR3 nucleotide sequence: TGTGCCAGCAGCTTTAAGGGGTCGCATGAGCAGTTCTTC.

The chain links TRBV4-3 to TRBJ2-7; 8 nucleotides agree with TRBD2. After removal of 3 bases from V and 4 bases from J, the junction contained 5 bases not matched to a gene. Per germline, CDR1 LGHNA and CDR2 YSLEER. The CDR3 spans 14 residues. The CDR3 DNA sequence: TGCGCCAGCAGCCAGTTCGGGGGGGCTTACGAGCAGTACTTC. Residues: CASSQFGGAYEQYF.

DNA for the CDR3: TGTGCCAGCAGCCCTCAAGAGACCCAGTACTTC. This gives the protein CASSPQETQYF. The chain recombines TRBV7-2 with TRBJ2-5; D is unresolved. Germline assignment: CDR1 SGHTA and CDR2 FQGNSA. The CDR3 extends over 11 amino acids. V gave up 5 bases and J gave up 2 bases, with 3 bases separating them.

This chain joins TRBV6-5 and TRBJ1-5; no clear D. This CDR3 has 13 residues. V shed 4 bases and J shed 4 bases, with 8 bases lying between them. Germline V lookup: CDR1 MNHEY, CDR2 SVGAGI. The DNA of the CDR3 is TGTGCCAGCAGTTTGCAGCAAAATCAGCCCCAGCATTTT. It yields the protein CASSLQQNQPQHF.

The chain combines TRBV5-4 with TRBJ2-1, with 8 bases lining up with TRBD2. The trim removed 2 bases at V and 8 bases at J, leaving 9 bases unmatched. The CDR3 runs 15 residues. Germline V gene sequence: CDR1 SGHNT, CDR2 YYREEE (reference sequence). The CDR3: CASSLSGRAGDEQFF. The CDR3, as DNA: TGTGCCAGCAGCTTATCCGGGAGGGCCGGGGATGAGCAGTTCTTC.

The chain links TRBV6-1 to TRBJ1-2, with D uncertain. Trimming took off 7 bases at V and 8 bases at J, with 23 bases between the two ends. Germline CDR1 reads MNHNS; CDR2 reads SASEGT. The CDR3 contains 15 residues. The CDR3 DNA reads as TGTGCCAGCACCCTGAGTTTTCGGGGAGAGGGAGGCTACACCTTC. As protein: CASTLSFRGEGGYTF.

CDR3 coding DNA: TGTGCCAGCAGCCACCGACTAGCGGGAGGGCTGGAGACCCAGTACTTC. It yields the protein CASSHRLAGGLETQYF. The V call is TRBV7-6, the J call TRBJ2-5; TRBD2 agrees at 14 bases. Germline lookup yields CDR1 SGHVS and CDR2 FNYEAQ. Trimming cost V 5 bases and J 5 bases; bases outside gene matches: 7. The CDR3 covers 16 residues.